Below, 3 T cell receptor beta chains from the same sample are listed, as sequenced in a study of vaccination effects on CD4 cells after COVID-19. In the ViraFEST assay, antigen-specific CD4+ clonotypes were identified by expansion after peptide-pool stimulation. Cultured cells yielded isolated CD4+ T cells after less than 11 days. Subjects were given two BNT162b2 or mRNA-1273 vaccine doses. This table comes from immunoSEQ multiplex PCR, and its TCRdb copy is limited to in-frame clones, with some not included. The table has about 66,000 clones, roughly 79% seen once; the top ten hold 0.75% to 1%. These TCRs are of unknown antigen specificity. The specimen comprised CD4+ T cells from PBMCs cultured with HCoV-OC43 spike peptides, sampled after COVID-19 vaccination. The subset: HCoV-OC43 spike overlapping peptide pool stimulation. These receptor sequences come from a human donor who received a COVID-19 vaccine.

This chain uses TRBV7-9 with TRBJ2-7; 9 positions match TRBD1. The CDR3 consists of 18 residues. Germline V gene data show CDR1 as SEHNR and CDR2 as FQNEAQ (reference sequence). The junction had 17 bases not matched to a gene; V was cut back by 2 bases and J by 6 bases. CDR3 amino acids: CASSLYTGLTGGPGEQYV. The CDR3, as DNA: TGTGCCAGCAGCTTATATACGGGCTTGACAGGGGGTCCGGGCGAGCAGTACGTC.

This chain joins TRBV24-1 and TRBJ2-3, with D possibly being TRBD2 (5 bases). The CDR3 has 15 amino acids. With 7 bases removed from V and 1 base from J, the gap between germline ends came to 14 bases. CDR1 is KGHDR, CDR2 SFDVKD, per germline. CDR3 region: CATSPGSTRTDTQYF. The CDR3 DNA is TGTGCCACCAGCCCGGGATCAACCCGCACAGATACGCAGTATTTT.

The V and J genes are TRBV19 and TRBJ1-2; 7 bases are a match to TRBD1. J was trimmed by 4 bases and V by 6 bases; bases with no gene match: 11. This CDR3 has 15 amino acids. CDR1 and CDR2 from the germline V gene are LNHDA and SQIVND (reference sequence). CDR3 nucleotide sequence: TGTGCCAGTAGCCTAACAGGGGAAAAAGGCTATGGCTACACCTTC. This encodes CASSLTGEKGYGYTF.